This entry lists 3 T cell receptor beta chains sequenced from one sample in a study of Tregs in tolerant kidney transplant recipients. Using immunoSEQ multiplex PCR, the repertoire was profiled, and TCRdb retains in-frame clones only, with some absent. Its table records 45,000 to 55,000 clones. Specimen: CD4+ T cells from blood, collected before the transplant. These receptors were obtained from a human donor who received a combined kidney and bone marrow transplant.

Regarding this clone: The CDR3 end is not reached by the read, which stops 3 residues before it; the germline J gene fills it in. This chain joins TRBV12-5 and TRBJ2-1, with TRBD2 matching over 15 bases. The V gene's germline CDR1 is LGHNT and CDR2 FRNRAP. The trim removed 5 bases at V and 9 bases at J, leaving 8 bases unmatched. The CDR3 is 16 residues long. The CDR3 loop reads CASGVGLAGGLGEQFF. Incomplete CDR3 DNA: TGTGCTAGTGGTGTAGGACTAGCGGGAGGGTTAGGTGAG.

About this clone: The CDR3 extends 3 residues past the end of the read, so its final part is completed from the germline J gene. The rearrangement joins TRBV11-1 to TRBJ2-5, with 7 bases fitting TRBD1. The CDR3 sequence is 14 residues long. Germline trimming cut 5 bases from V and 5 bases from J; bases unmatched to any gene: 8. Germline CDR1 and CDR2: SGHAT and FQDESV (reference sequence). The CDR3 bases that were read are TGTGCCAGCAGCCCAGGGGGACATCGGGAGACC. Residues: CASSPGGHRET. The entire CDR3 is CASSPGGHRETQYF.

As regards this clone: The read gets to within 3 residues of the CDR3 end, and the germline J gene fills in the rest. The chain couples TRBV18 to TRBJ2-7; 11 bases align to TRBD1. The CDR3 has 15 amino acids. V shed 4 bases, J shed 5 bases, and the junction held 7 bases outside the gene matches. Germline V lookup: CDR1 KGHSH, CDR2 LQKENI. The CDR3 protein is CASSLTGQGAHEQYF. The sequenced part of the CDR3 DNA is TGTGCCAGCTCACTCACCGGACAGGGGGCTCACGAG.